This TCR beta chain was documented in a study of radiation and T cells in renal cell carcinoma. The germline gives CDR1 SEHNR, CDR2 FQNEAQ (reference sequence). V shed 5 bases and J shed 3 bases, with 15 bases lying between them. This CDR3 region has 15 residues. Clones were read by immunoSEQ multiplex PCR, and TCRdb kept only the in-frame ones, dropping some. This table holds around 30,000 clones, over 70% found once. Regarding time point: blood 4 weeks post-SBRT, at nephrectomy. The treatment was: 15 Gy SBRT to primary tumor, nephrectomy 4 weeks later. After SBRT, blood was collected at 2 and 4 weeks, plus baseline. The tumor was a clear cell renal cell carcinoma.

The sample here was blood, taken from a patient whose treatment included radiotherapy and nephrectomy. The sequence was obtained from a man in his sixties with renal cell carcinoma. This rearrangement joins TRBV7-9 to TRBJ2-3; possibly TRBD2 for D (5 bases). CDR3 DNA: TGTGCCAGCAGCCTAGAGACTATAACGACAGATACGCAGTATTTT. This encodes CASSLETITTDTQYF.